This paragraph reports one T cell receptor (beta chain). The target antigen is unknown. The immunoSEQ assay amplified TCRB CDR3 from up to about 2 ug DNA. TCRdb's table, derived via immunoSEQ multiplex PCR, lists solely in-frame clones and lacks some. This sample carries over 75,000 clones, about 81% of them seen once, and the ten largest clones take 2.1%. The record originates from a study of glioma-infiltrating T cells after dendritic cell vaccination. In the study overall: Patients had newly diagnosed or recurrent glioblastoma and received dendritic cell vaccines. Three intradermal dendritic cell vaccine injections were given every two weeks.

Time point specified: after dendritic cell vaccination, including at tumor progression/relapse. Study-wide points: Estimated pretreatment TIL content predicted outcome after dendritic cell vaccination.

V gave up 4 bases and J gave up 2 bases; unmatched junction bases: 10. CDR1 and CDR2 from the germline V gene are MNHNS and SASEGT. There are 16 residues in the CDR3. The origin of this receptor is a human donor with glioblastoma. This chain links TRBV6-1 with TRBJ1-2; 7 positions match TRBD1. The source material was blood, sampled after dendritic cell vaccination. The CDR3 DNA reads TGTGCCAGCAGTGTTCATTACCAGGGGGTGAACTATGGCTACACCTTC. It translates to CASSVHYQGVNYGYTF.